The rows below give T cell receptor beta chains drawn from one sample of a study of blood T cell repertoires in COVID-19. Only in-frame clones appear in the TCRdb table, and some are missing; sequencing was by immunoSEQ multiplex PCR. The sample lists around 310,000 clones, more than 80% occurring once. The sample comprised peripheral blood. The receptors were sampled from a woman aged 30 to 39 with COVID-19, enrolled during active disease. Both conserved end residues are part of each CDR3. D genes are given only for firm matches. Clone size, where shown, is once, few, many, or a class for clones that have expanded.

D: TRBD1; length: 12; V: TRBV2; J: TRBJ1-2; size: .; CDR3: CASRRTGDGYTF; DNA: TGTGCCAGCCGGCGGACAGGGGATGGCTACACCTTC
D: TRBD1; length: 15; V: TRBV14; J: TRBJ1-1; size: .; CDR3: CASSQDGRGETEAFF; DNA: TGTGCCAGCAGCCAAGATGGCAGGGGGGAGACTGAAGCTTTCTTT
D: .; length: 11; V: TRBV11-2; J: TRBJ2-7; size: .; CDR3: CASRSEAEQYF; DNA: TGTGCCAGTAGGTCGGAGGCGGAGCAGTACTTC
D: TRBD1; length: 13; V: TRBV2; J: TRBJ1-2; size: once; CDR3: CASSEGQGFGYTF; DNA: TGTGCCAGCAGTGAAGGACAGGGGTTTGGCTACACCTTC
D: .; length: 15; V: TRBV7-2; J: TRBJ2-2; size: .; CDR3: CASSLLAQDSGELFF; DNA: TGTGCCAGCAGCTTACTGGCCCAAGACTCCGGGGAGCTGTTTTTT
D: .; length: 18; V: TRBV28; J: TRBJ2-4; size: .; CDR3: CASSFTSQWPLAKNIQYF; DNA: TGTGCCAGCAGTTTTACCTCACAATGGCCCCTAGCCAAAAACATTCAGTACTTC
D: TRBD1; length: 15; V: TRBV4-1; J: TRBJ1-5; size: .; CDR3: CASSPLGTDNQPQHF; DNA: TGCGCCAGCAGCCCCCTGGGGACAGACAATCAGCCCCAGCATTTT
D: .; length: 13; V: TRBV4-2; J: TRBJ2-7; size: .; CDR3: CASSQVQGYEQYF; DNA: TGTGCCAGCAGCCAAGTACAGGGCTACGAGCAGTACTTC
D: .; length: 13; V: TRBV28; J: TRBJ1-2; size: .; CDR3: CASSLETHYGYTF; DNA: TGTGCCAGCAGTTTAGAGACACACTATGGCTACACCTTC
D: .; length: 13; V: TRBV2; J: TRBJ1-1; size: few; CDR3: CASSEQGNTEAFF; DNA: TGTGCCAGCAGTGAACAGGGGAACACTGAAGCTTTCTTT
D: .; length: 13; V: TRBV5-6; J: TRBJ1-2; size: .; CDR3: CASSLEGLYGYTF; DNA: TGTGCCAGCAGCTTGGAAGGACTCTATGGCTACACCTTC
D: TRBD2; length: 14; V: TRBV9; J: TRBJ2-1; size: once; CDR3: CASSVGTSVNEQFF; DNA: TGTGCCAGCAGCGTCGGGACTAGCGTCAATGAGCAGTTCTTC
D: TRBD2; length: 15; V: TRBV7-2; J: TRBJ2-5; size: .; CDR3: CASSLARGRGETQYF; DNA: TGTGCCAGCAGCTTAGCACGCGGGAGGGGGGAGACCCAGTACTTC
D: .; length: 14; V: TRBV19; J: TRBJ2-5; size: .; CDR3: CASSMGGVQETQYF; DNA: TGTGCCAGTAGTATGGGGGGAGTACAAGAGACCCAGTACTTC
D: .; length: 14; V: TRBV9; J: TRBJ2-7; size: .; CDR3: CASSVDISSYEQYF; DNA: TGTGCCAGCAGCGTAGATATCTCCTCCTACGAGCAGTACTTC
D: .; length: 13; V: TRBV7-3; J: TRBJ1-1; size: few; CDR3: CASSPTSQGLTFF; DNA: TGTGCCAGCAGCCCCACATCACAGGGTTTAACTTTCTTT